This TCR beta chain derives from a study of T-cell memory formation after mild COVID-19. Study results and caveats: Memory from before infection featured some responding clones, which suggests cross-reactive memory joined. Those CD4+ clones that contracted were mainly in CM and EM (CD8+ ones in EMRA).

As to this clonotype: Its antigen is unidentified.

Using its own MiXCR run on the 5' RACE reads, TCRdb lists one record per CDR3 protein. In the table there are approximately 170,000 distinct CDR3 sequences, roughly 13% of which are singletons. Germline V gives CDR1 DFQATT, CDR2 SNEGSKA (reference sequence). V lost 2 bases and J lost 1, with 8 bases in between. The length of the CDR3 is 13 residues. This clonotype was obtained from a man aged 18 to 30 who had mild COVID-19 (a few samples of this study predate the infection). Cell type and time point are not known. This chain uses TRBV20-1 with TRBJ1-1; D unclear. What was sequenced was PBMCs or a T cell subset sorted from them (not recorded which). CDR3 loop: CSARWVPNTEAFF. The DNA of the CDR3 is TGCAGTGCTAGATGGGTCCCGAACACTGAAGCTTTCTTT.